The T cell receptor beta chain described here comes from a study of tumor and adjacent non-tumor tissue in lung cancer. Study-level findings and limits: Significantly higher TCR diversity was found in tumor than normal lung.

The template was RNA from unsorted bulk tissue. TCRbeta libraries were built with three rounds of nested PCR, modified from ARM-PCR. TCRdb passed the multiplex PCR reads through MiXCR, listing each CDR3 protein once. The sample lists 90,000 to 110,000 distinct CDR3 sequences, 75% seen once, with 37% in the top ten. On this clonotype itself: Antigen specificity is unknown. One end of the junction is discordant with germline, which a read error may explain.

Per the germline V gene, CDR1 is SGHAT and CDR2 is FQNNGV. CDR3 length equals 15 residues. The source is a woman aged 60-70 years with non-small cell lung cancer. The sample consisted of lung tumor tissue. The chain joins TRBV11-2 to TRBJ2-7, with 8 bases lining up with TRBD2. CDR3 nucleotides: TGTGCCAGAAGCTACGGGACTAGAGGGAGCTACGAGCGGTACTTC. Translation gives CARSYGTRGSYERYF. Complete variable domain (other parts from reference TRBV11-2 and TRBJ2-7): EAGVAQSPRYKIIEKRQSVAFWCNPISGHATLYWYQQILGQGPKLLIQFQNNGVVDDSQLPKDRFSAERLKGVDSTLKIQPAKLEDSAVYLCARSYGTRGSYERYFGPGTRLTVT.